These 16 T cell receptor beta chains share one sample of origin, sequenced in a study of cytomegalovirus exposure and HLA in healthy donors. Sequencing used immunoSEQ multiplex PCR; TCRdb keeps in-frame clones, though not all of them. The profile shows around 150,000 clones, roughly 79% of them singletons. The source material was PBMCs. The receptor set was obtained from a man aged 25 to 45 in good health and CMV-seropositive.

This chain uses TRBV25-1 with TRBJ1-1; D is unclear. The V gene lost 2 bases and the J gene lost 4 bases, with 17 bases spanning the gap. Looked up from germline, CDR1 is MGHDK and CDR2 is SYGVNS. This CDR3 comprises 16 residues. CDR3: CASSESGRMGGTEAFF. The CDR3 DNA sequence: TGTGCCAGCAGTGAAAGCGGCAGGATGGGTGGCACTGAAGCTTTCTTT.

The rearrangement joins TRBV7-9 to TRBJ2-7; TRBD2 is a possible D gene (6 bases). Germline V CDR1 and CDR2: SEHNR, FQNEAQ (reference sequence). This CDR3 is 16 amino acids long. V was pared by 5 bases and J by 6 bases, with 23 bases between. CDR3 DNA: TGTGCCAGCAGCCTGCGGGGTCTAGCCTCGCTTAGCGAGCAGTACTTC. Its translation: CASSLRGLASLSEQYF.

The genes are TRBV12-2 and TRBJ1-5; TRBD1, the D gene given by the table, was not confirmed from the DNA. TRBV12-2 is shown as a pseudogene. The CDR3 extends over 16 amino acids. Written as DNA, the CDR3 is TGTGCAAGTCGCTTGGTTACAGGGGGATGCAATCAGCCCCAGCATTTT. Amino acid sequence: CASRLVTGGCNQPQHF.

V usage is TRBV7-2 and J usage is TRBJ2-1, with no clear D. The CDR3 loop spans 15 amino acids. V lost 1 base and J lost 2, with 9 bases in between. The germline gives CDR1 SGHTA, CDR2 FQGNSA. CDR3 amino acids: CASSLDRGTYNEQFF. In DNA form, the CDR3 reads TGTGCCAGCAGCTTAGATCGCGGAACCTACAATGAGCAGTTCTTC.

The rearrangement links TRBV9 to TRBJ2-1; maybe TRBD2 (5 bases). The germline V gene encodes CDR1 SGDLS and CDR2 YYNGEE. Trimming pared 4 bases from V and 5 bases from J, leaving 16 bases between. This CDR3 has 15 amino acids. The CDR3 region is CASSPGLEAHNEQFF. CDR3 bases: TGTGCCAGCAGCCCGGGGTTGGAGGCGCACAATGAGCAGTTCTTC.

The CDR3 bases are TGTGCCACCAGCAGAGATAGTAGCGGGAGAGGAGATACGCAGTATTTT. Protein sequence: CATSRDSSGRGDTQYF. The chain uses TRBV15 and TRBJ2-3, with TRBD2 identical over 9 bases. Germline values: CDR1 LNHNV, CDR2 YYDKDF (reference sequence). Germline trimming cut 0 bases from V and 5 bases from J; bases unmatched to any gene: 6. The CDR3 is 16 residues long.

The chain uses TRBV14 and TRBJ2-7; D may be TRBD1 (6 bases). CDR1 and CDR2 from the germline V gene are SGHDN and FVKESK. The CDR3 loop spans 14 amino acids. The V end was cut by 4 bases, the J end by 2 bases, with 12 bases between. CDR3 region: CASSRITGPYEQYF. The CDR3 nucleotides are TGTGCCAGCAGCCGAATAACAGGGCCCTACGAGCAGTACTTC.

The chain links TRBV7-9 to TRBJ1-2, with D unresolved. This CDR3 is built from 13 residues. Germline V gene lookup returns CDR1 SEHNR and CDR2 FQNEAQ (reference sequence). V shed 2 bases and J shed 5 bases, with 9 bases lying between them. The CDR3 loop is CASSLLSNYGYTF. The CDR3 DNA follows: TGTGCCAGCAGCTTACTAAGTAATTATGGCTACACCTTC.

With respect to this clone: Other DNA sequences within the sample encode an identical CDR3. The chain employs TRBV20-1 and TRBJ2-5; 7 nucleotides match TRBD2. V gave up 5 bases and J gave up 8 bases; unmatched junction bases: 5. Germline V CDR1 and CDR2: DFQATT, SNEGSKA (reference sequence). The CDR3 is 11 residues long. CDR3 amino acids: CSAGRGETQYF. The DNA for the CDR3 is TGCAGTGCTGGCCGGGGGGAAACCCAGTACTTC.

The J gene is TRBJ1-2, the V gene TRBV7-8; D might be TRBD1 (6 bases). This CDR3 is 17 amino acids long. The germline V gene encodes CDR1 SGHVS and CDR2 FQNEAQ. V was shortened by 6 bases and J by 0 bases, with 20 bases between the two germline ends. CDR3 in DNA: TGTGCCAGCAGTTCTTCTCGGACAGCGGAACCTAACTATGGCTACACCTTC. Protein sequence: CASSSSRTAEPNYGYTF.

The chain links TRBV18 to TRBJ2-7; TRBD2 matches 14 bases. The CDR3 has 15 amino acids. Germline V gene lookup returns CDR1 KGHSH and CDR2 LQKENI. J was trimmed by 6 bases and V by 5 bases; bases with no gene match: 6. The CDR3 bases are TGTGCCAGCTCAGTGGGACTAGCGGGAGCCGGCGAGCAGTACTTC. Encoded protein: CASSVGLAGAGEQYF.

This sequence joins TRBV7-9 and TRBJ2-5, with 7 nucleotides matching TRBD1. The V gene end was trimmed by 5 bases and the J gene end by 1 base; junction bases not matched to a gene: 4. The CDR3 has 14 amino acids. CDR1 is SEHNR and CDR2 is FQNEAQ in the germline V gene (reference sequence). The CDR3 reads CASSADRTQETQYF. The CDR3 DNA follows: TGTGCCAGCAGCGCGGACAGGACCCAAGAGACCCAGTACTTC. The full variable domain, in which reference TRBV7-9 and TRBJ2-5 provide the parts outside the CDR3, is DTGVSQNPRHKITKRGQNVTFRCDPISEHNRLYWYRQTLGQGPEFLTYFQNEAQLEKSRLLSDRFSAERPKGSFSTLEIQRTEQGDSAMYLCASSADRTQETQYFGPGTRLLVL.

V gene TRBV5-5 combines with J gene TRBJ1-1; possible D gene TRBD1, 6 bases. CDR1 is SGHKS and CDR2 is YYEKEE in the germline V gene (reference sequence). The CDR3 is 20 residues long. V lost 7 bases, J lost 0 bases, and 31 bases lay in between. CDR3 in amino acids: CASSNKARGSLDPMNTEAFF. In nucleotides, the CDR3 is TGTGCCAGCTCCAACAAGGCCAGGGGCTCTCTCGACCCCATGAACACTGAAGCTTTCTTT.

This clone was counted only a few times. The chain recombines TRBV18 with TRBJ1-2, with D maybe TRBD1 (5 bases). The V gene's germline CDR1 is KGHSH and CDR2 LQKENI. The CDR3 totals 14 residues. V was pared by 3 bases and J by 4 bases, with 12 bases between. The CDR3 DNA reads TGTGCCAGCTCACCGACAGACAGTCCCTATGGCTACACCTTC. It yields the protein CASSPTDSPYGYTF.

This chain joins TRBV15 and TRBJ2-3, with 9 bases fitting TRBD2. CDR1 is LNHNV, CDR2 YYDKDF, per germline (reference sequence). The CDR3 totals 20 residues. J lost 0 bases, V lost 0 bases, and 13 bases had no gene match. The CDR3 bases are TGTGCCACCAGCAGAGATGGGGCAGGGCGTAGCGGGGGCAGCACAGATACGCAGTATTTT. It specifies CATSRDGAGRSGGSTDTQYF.

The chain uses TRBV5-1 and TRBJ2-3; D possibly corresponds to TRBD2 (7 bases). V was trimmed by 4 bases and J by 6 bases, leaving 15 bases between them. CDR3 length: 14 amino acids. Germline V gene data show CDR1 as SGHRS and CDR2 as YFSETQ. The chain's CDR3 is CASSLGGASDTQYF. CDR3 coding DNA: TGCGCCAGCAGCCTAGGGGGGGCCTCGGATACGCAGTATTTT.